Here is one T cell receptor beta chain with its context. The data were obtained in a study of sequential checkpoint blockade in melanoma. The treatment was: randomized to nivolumab then ipilimumab (arm A) or the reverse (arm B). Profiled with immunoSEQ multiplex PCR; TCRdb holds only in-frame clones, not every one. Of fewer than 30,000 clones in the sample, roughly 77% were seen once. V lost 6 bases, J lost 2 bases, and 4 bases lay in between. There are 11 residues in the CDR3. Germline V gene data show CDR1 as MNHEY and CDR2 as SMNVEV (reference sequence). Sequenced material: CD8+ T cells sorted from blood (inferred from file names), taken from a patient given nivolumab and ipilimumab in sequence. This chain uses TRBV27 with TRBJ1-1; D not resolved. The clonotype was recovered from a human donor with melanoma. As DNA, the CDR3 is TGTGCCAGCAGAACAAACACTGAAGCTTTCTTT. Protein sequence: CASRTNTEAFF.